These T cell receptor beta chains were read from a single sample in a study of T cell repertoires in cytomegalovirus infection. A single record per CDR3 protein comes from TCRdb applying MiXCR to the reads. The table includes some 680,000 distinct CDR3 sequences, roughly 36% detected once. The sequencing input was PBMCs. All receptors come from a human donor in good health (CMV status not recorded). Some clones in this sample may be carry-over from other donors' samples. CDR3s leave out the opening cysteine and the closing phenylalanine or tryptophan.

V gene	J gene	CDR3 protein
TRBV28	TRBJ2-1	ASSPSSGRLGEQF
TRBV11-2	TRBJ1-4	ASSDTGTGNEKLF
TRBV7-8	TRBJ1-6	ASSGEDRNSPLH
TRBV7-6	TRBJ2-2	ACSFGTGVTNTGALF
TRBV25-1	TRBJ2-7	ASSESYEQY
TRBV10-2	TRBJ2-7	ASTLLGGGTY
TRBV7-9	TRBJ1-1	ASSFLGWNTEAF
TRBV10-3	TRBJ2-5	AIRTGQGDTLKGETQY
TRBV15	TRBJ2-5	ATSRDIDSIYQETQY
TRBV6-2/TRBV6-3	TRBJ2-2	ASRTDPNTGELF
TRBV7-9	TRBJ2-2	ASSSDRGRTGELF
TRBV29-1	TRBJ2-7	SVETTGGSDYEQY
TRBV2	TRBJ1-1	ASTNRENTEAF
TRBV5-1	TRBJ2-4	ASSPIALDYQVLAKNIQY
TRBV6-6	TRBJ1-5	ASSNQIQGSNQPQH
TRBV7-6	TRBJ2-2	ASSTTPGGGHTGELF
TRBV6-1	TRBJ2-5	ASTLSETQY
TRBV10-3	TRBJ1-1	AISENLNTEAF
TRBV6-5	TRBJ2-7	ASSYSLASGTYEQY
TRBV7-8	TRBJ2-1	ASSHPRDRGNNEQF
TRBV28	TRBJ1-2	ASSEPRGTSYGYT
TRBV13	TRBJ2-1	ASSSNRAPAYNEQF
TRBV20-1	TRBJ2-7	SAPDRGHEQY
TRBV10-3	TRBJ1-6	AISDKGTGNSPLH
TRBV7-2	TRBJ2-4	ASSRPTEPEAKNIQY
TRBV5-3	TRBJ2-7	ASSPTSGFSYEQY
TRBV28	TRBJ1-3	ASTSHSGNTIY
TRBV29-1	TRBJ2-7	SVEDTSTIPEQY
TRBV6-8	TRBJ2-7	ASSSSLYTIYEQY
TRBV29-1	TRBJ2-3	SVEGVAAGDTQY
TRBV4-1	TRBJ2-7	ASSQDGGRSSYEQY
TRBV12-3/TRBV12-4	TRBJ1-1	ASSLRTGGVMNTEAF
TRBV28	TRBJ1-5	ASSLPSPYGNQPQH
TRBV27	TRBJ2-3	ASNSLLTDTQY
TRBV7-2	TRBJ1-2	ASSLFRQGGYT
TRBV7-2	TRBJ1-5	ASRAGTLNQPQH
TRBV12-3/TRBV12-4	TRBJ1-2	ASSFRDRNPNYGYT
TRBV20-1	TRBJ2-2	SAREGSDTGELF
TRBV10-3	TRBJ2-3	AISESIGTDTQY
TRBV18	TRBJ1-2	ASSPQLRDRPTNGYT
TRBV10-3	TRBJ2-7	AINPRGLGNEQY
TRBV12-3/TRBV12-4	TRBJ1-2	ASGYGTDRSGYT
TRBV7-2	TRBJ2-2	ASSLFWDRNTGELF
TRBV7-9	TRBJ2-1	ASTTGGAYNEQF
TRBV4-1	TRBJ2-7	ASSQAAGTGVHEQY
TRBV4-1	TRBJ2-7	ASSQVAAYEQY
TRBV11-3	TRBJ1-6	ASSLAPGRYNSPLH
TRBV19	TRBJ1-1	ASSMKGGVF
TRBV11-2	TRBJ2-2	ASSTRGGYAGELF
TRBV20-1	TRBJ2-7	SARGETDTGEY
TRBV6-2/TRBV6-3	TRBJ2-7	ASSYTSGGPYEQY
TRBV5-5	TRBJ2-5	ASSFGPGGGETQY
TRBV7-8	TRBJ2-5	ASSLDRGGAAEETQY